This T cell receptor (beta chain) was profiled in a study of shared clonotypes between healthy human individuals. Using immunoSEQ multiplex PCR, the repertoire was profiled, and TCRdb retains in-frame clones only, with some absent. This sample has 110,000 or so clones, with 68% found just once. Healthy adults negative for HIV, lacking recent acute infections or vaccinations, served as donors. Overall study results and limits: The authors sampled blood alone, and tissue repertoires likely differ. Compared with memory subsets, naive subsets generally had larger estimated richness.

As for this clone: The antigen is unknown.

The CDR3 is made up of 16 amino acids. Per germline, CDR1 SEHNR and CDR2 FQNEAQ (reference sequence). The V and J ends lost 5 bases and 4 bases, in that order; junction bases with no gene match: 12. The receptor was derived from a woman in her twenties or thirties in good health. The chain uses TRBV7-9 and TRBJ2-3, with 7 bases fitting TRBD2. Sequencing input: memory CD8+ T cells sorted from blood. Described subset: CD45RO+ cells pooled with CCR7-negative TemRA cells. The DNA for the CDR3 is TGTGCCAGCAGCCACCTGGCAGTGGGAGGGGCAGATACGCAGTATTTT. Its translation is CASSHLAVGGADTQYF.